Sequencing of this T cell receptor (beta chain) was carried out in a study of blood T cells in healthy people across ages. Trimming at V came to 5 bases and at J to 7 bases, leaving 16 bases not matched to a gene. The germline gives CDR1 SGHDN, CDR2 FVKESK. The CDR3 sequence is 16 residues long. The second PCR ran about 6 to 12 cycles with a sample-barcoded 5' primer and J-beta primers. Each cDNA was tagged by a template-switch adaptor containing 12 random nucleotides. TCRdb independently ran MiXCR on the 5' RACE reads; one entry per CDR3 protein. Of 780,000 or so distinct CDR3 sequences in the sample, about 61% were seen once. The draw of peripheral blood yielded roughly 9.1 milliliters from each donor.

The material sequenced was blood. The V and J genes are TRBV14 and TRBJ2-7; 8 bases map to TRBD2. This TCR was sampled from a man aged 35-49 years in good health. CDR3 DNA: TGTGCCAGCAGCAAGAATAGCGGGGAGATTCACAATGAGCAGTACTTC. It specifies CASSKNSGEIHNEQYF. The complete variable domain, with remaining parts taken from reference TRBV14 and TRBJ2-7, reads EAGVTQFPSHSVIEKGQTVTLRCDPISGHDNLYWYRRVMGKEIKFLLHFVKESKQDESGMPNNRFLAERTGGTYSTLKVQPAELEDSGVYFCASSKNSGEIHNEQYFGPGTRLTVT.